These 30 T cell receptor beta chains were all obtained from the same sample, sequenced in a study of siplizumab effects on memory and regulatory T cells. The repertoire was sequenced with immunoSEQ multiplex PCR; TCRdb's copy has only in-frame clones and lacks some. Among 75,000 to 100,000 clones listed, 90% to 95% were seen once. The specimen was non-Treg CD4+ T cells sorted from blood. The source of these receptors is a human donor in good health.

This clone was seen a single time. This chain links TRBV6-5 with TRBJ2-3, with 9 bases matching TRBD1. CDR1 is MNHEY and CDR2 is SVGAGI in the germline V gene. This CDR3 contains 14 residues. The V segment lost 1 base and the J segment 8 bases; nucleotides outside the gene matches: 4. CDR3 sequence: CASSYFVGQGTQYF. In nucleotides, the CDR3 is TGTGCCAGCAGTTACTTCGTGGGACAGGGTACGCAGTATTTT.

In DNA, the CDR3 is TGTGCCAGCAGGGGACACCGTCAGCAAGAGACCCAGTACTTC. Its translation is CASRGHRQQETQYF. The V and J genes are TRBV2 and TRBJ2-5; the D gene is possibly TRBD1 (6 bases). Trimming left V 6 bases short and J 2 bases short, with 13 bases between. This CDR3 contains 14 residues. Germline CDR1 is SNHLY and CDR2 is FYNNEI.

The chain recombines TRBV18 with TRBJ2-2; D gene unclear. Germline V gives CDR1 KGHSH, CDR2 LQKENI. V lost 3 bases to trimming and J lost 6 bases, with 8 bases between them. This CDR3 spans 13 amino acids. Here the CDR3 DNA reads TGTGCCAGCTCACCGGGGTTCGCCGGGGAGCTGTTTTTT. Protein: CASSPGFAGELFF.

This sequence joins TRBV7-3 and TRBJ2-7, with 8 bases that match TRBD2. The CDR3 is 13 residues long. Germline V lookup: CDR1 SGHTA, CDR2 FQGTGA. V lost 8 bases, J lost 6 bases, and 9 bases stayed unmatched. The CDR3 reads CASSLGGRSEQYF. The DNA for the CDR3 is TGTGCCAGCTCGTTGGGCGGGAGGAGCGAGCAGTACTTC.

The count of this clone is one. V is TRBV6-1 and J is TRBJ2-2, with D hard to call. Looked up from germline, CDR1 is MNHNS and CDR2 is SASEGT. V lost 4 bases and J 8 bases, leaving 14 bases between the germline ends. The CDR3 covers 14 residues. CDR3 bases: TGTGCCAGCAGTGTAGAACTTCAGCCTGGGGAGCTGTTTTTT. It specifies CASSVELQPGELFF.

This rearrangement joins TRBV7-8 to TRBJ2-6; TRBD2 is a possible D gene (6 bases). Germline V lookup: CDR1 SGHVS, CDR2 FQNEAQ. The V end lost 1 base, the J end lost 1 base, and 17 bases lay between the germline ends. The CDR3 runs to 19 residues. The CDR3: CASSLERGGLASGANVLTF. CDR3 sequence (DNA): TGTGCCAGCAGCTTAGAAAGGGGAGGTCTTGCTTCTGGGGCCAACGTCCTGACTTTC.

The chain links TRBV5-6 to TRBJ2-7; D gene unclear. Germline CDR1 and CDR2: SGHDT and YYEEEE. V was cut by 0 bases and J by 4 bases, with 11 bases left in between. The CDR3 has 14 amino acids. The CDR3 DNA is TGTGCCAGCAGCTTGGAGGACGGCCGGTACGAGCAGTACTTC. Its translation: CASSLEDGRYEQYF.

The chain links TRBV18 to TRBJ1-2; D perhaps matches TRBD1 (6 bases). CDR1 is KGHSH, CDR2 LQKENI, per germline. The CDR3 totals 15 residues. V dropped 1 base and J dropped 3 bases, with 12 bases sitting between them. The CDR3, as DNA: TGTGCCAGCTCACCACTTGGTTCAGGGGACTATGGCTACACCTTC. Amino acid sequence: CASSPLGSGDYGYTF.

This chain connects TRBV19 to TRBJ2-3; D is perhaps TRBD2 (6 bases). Trimming removed 3 bases from V and 3 bases from J, with 10 bases in between. The germline gives CDR1 LNHDA, CDR2 SQIVND (reference sequence). The CDR3 loop spans 14 amino acids. CDR3: CASSMGLHTDTQYF. CDR3 in DNA: TGTGCCAGTAGTATGGGACTGCATACAGATACGCAGTATTTT. The full variable domain, in which reference TRBV19 and TRBJ2-3 provide the parts outside the CDR3, is DGGITQSPKYLFRKEGQNVTLSCEQNLNHDAMYWYRQDPGQGLRLIYYSQIVNDFQKGDIAEGYSVSREKKESFPLTVTSAQKNPTAFYLCASSMGLHTDTQYFGPGTRLTVL.

The chain joins TRBV5-1 to TRBJ1-1; perhaps TRBD1 as D (5 bases). Per germline, CDR1 SGHRS and CDR2 YFSETQ. The ends were cut back, 0 bases at V and 1 base at J, with 7 bases in the middle. The CDR3 extends over 14 amino acids. CDR3 residues: CASSLGQRNTEAFF. CDR3 nucleotides: TGCGCCAGCAGCTTGGGACAGAGGAACACTGAAGCTTTCTTT.

The genes are TRBV6-1 and TRBJ1-5; the D is unclear. Germline lookup yields CDR1 MNHNS and CDR2 SASEGT. V was shortened by 2 bases and J by 1 base, with 0 bases between the two germline ends. The CDR3 runs 12 residues. The DNA for the CDR3 is TGTGCCAGCAGTGAAAGCAATCAGCCCCAGCATTTT. Its protein product is CASSESNQPQHF.

The chain couples TRBV19 to TRBJ1-2; D perhaps matches TRBD1 (5 bases). Trimming pared 4 bases from V and 8 bases from J, leaving 14 bases between. This CDR3 is 13 amino acids long. Germline CDR1 is LNHDA and CDR2 is SQIVND (reference sequence). CDR3 protein: CASSSRQSEGYTF. CDR3 sequence (DNA): TGTGCCAGTAGTAGCCGACAGTCTGAAGGCTACACCTTC.

V gene TRBV2 combines with J gene TRBJ2-5; tentative D call: TRBD2 (6 bases). The germline V gene has CDR1 SNHLY and CDR2 FYNNEI. The CDR3 loop spans 13 amino acids. Trimming stripped 5 bases from V and 4 bases from J, with 11 bases between. For the CDR3, the DNA is TGTGCCAGCAGTAGACTGGGGGGAGAGACCCAGTACTTC. It is translated as CASSRLGGETQYF. The full variable domain, completed using reference TRBV2 and TRBJ2-5, is EPEVTQTPSHQVTQMGQEVILRCVPISNHLYFYWYRQILGQKVEFLVSFYNNEISEKSEIFDDQFSVERPDGSNFTLKIRSTKLEDSAMYFCASSRLGGETQYFGPGTRLLVL.

The chain employs TRBV2 and TRBJ2-7; 10 nucleotides agree with TRBD2. This CDR3 comprises 14 residues. Per germline, CDR1 SNHLY and CDR2 FYNNEI. Germline trimming cut 6 bases from V and 2 bases from J; bases unmatched to any gene: 4. The DNA of the CDR3 is TGTGCCAGCAGCGAGCGGGAGGGCCCCTACGAGCAGTACTTC. The encoded protein is CASSEREGPYEQYF. The entire variable domain, with the rest obtained from reference TRBV2 and TRBJ2-7, is as follows: EPEVTQTPSHQVTQMGQEVILRCVPISNHLYFYWYRQILGQKVEFLVSFYNNEISEKSEIFDDQFSVERPDGSNFTLKIRSTKLEDSAMYFCASSEREGPYEQYFGPGTRLTVT.

The CDR3 loop reads CASSQGAKSKNIQYF. The DNA for the CDR3 is TGTGCCAGCAGCCAAGGGGCAAAGTCAAAAAACATTCAGTACTTC. The chain links TRBV14 to TRBJ2-4; no clear D gene. The CDR3 has 15 amino acids. V shed 1 base and J shed 4 bases, with 11 bases lying between them. The germline V gene encodes CDR1 SGHDN and CDR2 FVKESK.

This clone was recorded only once. The gene calls are TRBV7-3 and TRBJ2-1; the match to TRBD2 covers 10 bases. The CDR3 covers 15 residues. Trimming took 5 bases from V and 7 from J; bases not matched to a gene: 8. CDR1 and CDR2 (germline): SGHTA, FQGTGA. CDR3 DNA sequence: TGTGCCAGCAGCGCCAGCGGGGGGGCAAGGAATGAGCAGTTCTTC. Translation: CASSASGGARNEQFF.

V is TRBV30 and J is TRBJ1-3, with 12 bases fitting TRBD1. The CDR3 is 17 amino acids. Germline V lookup: CDR1 GTSNPN, CDR2 SVGIG (reference sequence). The trim removed 5 bases at V and 7 bases at J, leaving 15 bases unmatched. CDR3 residues: CAWRYRDRGRIGNTIYF. For the CDR3, the DNA is TGTGCCTGGCGCTACCGGGACAGGGGGCGCATTGGCAACACCATATATTTT.

This clone occurred once. The V gene is TRBV19, the J gene TRBJ1-5; TRBD1 is a possible D gene (6 bases). V was pared by 9 bases and J by 7 bases, with 19 bases between. The germline gives CDR1 LNHDA, CDR2 SQIVND (reference sequence). The CDR3 extends over 14 amino acids. In DNA, the CDR3 is TGTGCCAGCTCAAGGGGGGCAGGGAGACAGCCCCAGCATTTT. It codes for CASSRGAGRQPQHF. The full variable domain, in which reference TRBV19 and TRBJ1-5 provide the parts outside the CDR3, is DGGITQSPKYLFRKEGQNVTLSCEQNLNHDAMYWYRQDPGQGLRLIYYSQIVNDFQKGDIAEGYSVSREKKESFPLTVTSAQKNPTAFYLCASSRGAGRQPQHFGDGTRLSIL.

CDR3 bases: TGTGCCAGCAGCCAAAGGCTAGCGGGGGGATCGAGCACAGATACGCAGTATTTT. Amino acids: CASSQRLAGGSSTDTQYF. The chain uses TRBV4-2 and TRBJ2-3, with 11 bases lining up with TRBD2. Looked up from germline, CDR1 is LGHNA and CDR2 is YNFKEQ. The J segment lost 0 bases and the V segment lost 2 bases, leaving 7 bases of the junction unmatched. The CDR3 is made up of 18 amino acids.

CDR3 bases: TGTGCCATCAGTCTGGGACAGGGGGACTATGGCTACACCTTC. Its protein product is CAISLGQGDYGYTF. This sequence joins TRBV10-3 and TRBJ1-2, with 11 bases fitting TRBD1. V shed 5 bases and J 3 bases; nucleotides not matched to a gene: 2. Germline V lookup: CDR1 ENHRY, CDR2 SYGVKD. The CDR3 is 14 residues long.

This chain uses TRBV6-1 with TRBJ1-3; 9 positions match TRBD1. The CDR3 loop spans 15 amino acids. The V segment lost 6 bases and the J segment 0 bases; nucleotides outside the gene matches: 3. Germline V lookup: CDR1 MNHNS, CDR2 SASEGT. CDR3 nucleotides: TGTGCCAGCAGCCTGGGACAGGGCTCTGGAAACACCATATATTTT. Translating gives CASSLGQGSGNTIYF.

The rearrangement uses TRBV9 and TRBJ1-3; a weak D match, TRBD1 (6 bases). V was trimmed by 3 bases and J by 3 bases, leaving 13 bases between them. This CDR3 spans 15 amino acids. CDR1 and CDR2 (germline): SGDLS, YYNGEE. CDR3 loop: CASSGYREGGNTIYF. The CDR3 DNA reads as TGTGCCAGCAGCGGGTACAGGGAAGGTGGAAACACCATATATTTT.

The chain joins TRBV6-5 to TRBJ1-3, with a tentative D call TRBD1 (5 bases). The germline CDR1 and CDR2 sequences are MNHEY and SVGAGI. CDR3 length equals 14 residues. V dropped 2 bases and J dropped 0 bases, with 5 bases sitting between them. The CDR3 is CASSYGGSGNTIYF. The CDR3 DNA is TGTGCCAGCAGTTACGGGGGCTCTGGAAACACCATATATTTT.

In DNA, the CDR3 is TGTGCCAGCAGCTTATTCCCCCGGGGAAGATACAATGAGCAGTTCTTC. The encoded protein is CASSLFPRGRYNEQFF. This chain connects TRBV7-6 to TRBJ2-1; D might be TRBD2 (5 bases). CDR3 length: 16 amino acids. The V gene lost 2 bases and the J gene lost 4 bases, with 15 bases spanning the gap. Germline-derived CDR1 and CDR2 are SGHVS and FNYEAQ.

The chain employs TRBV11-2 and TRBJ2-5; a weak D match, TRBD2 (6 bases). The CDR3 covers 14 residues. The germline V gene encodes CDR1 SGHAT and CDR2 FQNNGV. Trimming removed 3 bases at V and 5 bases at J, with 13 bases between. Here the CDR3 DNA reads TGTGCCAGCAGCTTGGAGGGACTTCGGGAGACCCAGTACTTC. This codes for CASSLEGLRETQYF.

As concerns this clone: One junction end does not reproduce the germline sequence, and a read error may be involved. The rearrangement uses TRBV11-2 and TRBJ2-7, with 7 bases that match TRBD1. The germline V gene has CDR1 SGHAT and CDR2 FQNNGV. The CDR3 contains 13 residues. CDR3 bases: TGTGCCAGCAGCTTAGGAGGAGACAGGGCGCGAGACTTC. Translated: CASSLGGDRARDF.

This clone has a handful of counts. The J gene is TRBJ1-5, the V gene TRBV6-1; D is uncertain. CDR3 length: 13 residues. V was pared by 3 bases and J by 4 bases, with 7 bases between. CDR1 and CDR2 from the germline V gene are MNHNS and SASEGT. The CDR3 region has the DNA TGTGCCAGCAGTGAGGTTCGGAATCAGCCCCAGCATTTT. Residues: CASSEVRNQPQHF.

V usage is TRBV5-1 and J usage is TRBJ2-1, with no clear D. Per germline, CDR1 SGHRS and CDR2 YFSETQ. The CDR3 extends over 13 amino acids. V gave up 4 bases and J gave up 12 bases, with 17 bases separating them. The CDR3 DNA is TGCGCCAGCAGCCCGGGCCAAGCAACGGGGCAGTTCTTC. Its translation: CASSPGQATGQFF.

This chain joins TRBV29-1 and TRBJ2-7, with 8 positions matching TRBD1. V lost 2 bases and J lost 2; bases outside the gene matches: 5. The CDR3 length is 14 residues. Germline-derived CDR1 and CDR2 are SQVTM and ANQGSEA. CDR3 coding DNA: TGCAGCGTTGAATTAGGACAGGGAACCTACGAGCAGTACTTC. Translating it yields CSVELGQGTYEQYF.

The chain is built from TRBV7-8 and TRBJ2-1; tentative D call: TRBD2 (6 bases). The CDR3 runs 15 residues. V was clipped by 5 bases and J by 3 bases, with 14 bases between them. Germline V gene sequence: CDR1 SGHVS, CDR2 FQNEAQ. CDR3 loop: CASSPFRGVYNEQFF. DNA for the CDR3: TGTGCCAGCAGCCCGTTTCGCGGGGTCTACAATGAGCAGTTCTTC.